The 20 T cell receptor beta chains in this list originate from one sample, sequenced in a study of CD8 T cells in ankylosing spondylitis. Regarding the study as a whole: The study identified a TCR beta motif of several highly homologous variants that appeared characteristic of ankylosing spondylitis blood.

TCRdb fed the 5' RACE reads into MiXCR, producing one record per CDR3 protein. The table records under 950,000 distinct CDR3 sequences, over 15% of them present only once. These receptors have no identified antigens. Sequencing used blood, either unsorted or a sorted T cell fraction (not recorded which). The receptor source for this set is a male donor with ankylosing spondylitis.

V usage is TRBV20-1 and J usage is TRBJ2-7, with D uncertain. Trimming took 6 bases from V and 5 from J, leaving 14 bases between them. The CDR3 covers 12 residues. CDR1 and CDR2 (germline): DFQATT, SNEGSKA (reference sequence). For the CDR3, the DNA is TGCAGTGCCACACACGTCGCCCACGAGCAGTACTTC. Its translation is CSATHVAHEQYF.

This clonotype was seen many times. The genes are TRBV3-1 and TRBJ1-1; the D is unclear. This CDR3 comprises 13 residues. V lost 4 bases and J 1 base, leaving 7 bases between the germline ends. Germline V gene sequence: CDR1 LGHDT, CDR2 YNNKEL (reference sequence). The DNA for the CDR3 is TGTGCCAGCAGCCGGACGGGGAACACTGAAGCTTTCTTT. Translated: CASSRTGNTEAFF.

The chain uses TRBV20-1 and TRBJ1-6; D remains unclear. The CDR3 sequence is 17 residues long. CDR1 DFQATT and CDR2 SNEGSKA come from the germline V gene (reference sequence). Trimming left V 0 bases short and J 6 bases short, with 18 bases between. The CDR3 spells CSARDQGPGAFNSPLHF. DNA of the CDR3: TGCAGTGCTAGAGATCAAGGCCCGGGAGCCTTTAATTCACCCCTCCACTTT.

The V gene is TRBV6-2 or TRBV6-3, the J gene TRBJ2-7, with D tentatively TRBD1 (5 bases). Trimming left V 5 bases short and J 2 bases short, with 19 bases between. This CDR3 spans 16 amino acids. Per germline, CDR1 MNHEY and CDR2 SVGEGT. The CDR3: CASSHPLDSRAYEQYF. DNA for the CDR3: TGTGCCAGCAGTCACCCCCTCGACAGTAGAGCCTACGAGCAGTACTTC.

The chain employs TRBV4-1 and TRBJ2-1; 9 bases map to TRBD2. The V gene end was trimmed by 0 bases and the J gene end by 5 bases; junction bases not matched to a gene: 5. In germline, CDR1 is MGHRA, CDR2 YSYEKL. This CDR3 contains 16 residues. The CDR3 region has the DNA TGCGCCAGCAGCCAAGACGTAGCGGGGGCGAACAATGAGCAGTTCTTC. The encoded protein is CASSQDVAGANNEQFF.

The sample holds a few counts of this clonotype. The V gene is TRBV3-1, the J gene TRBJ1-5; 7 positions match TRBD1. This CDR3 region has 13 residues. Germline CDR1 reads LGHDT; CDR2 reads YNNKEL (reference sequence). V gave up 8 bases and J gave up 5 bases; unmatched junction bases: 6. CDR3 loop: CASGIQGYQPQHF. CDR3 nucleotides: TGTGCCAGCGGAATACAGGGGTATCAGCCCCAGCATTTT.

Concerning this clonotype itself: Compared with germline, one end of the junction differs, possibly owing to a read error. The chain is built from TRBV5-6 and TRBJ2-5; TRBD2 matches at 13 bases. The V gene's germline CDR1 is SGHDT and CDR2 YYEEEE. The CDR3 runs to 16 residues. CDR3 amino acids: CPSSQRTSGSGETQYF. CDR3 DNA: TGTCCCAGCAGCCAAAGGACTAGCGGGAGTGGAGAGACCCAGTACTTC.

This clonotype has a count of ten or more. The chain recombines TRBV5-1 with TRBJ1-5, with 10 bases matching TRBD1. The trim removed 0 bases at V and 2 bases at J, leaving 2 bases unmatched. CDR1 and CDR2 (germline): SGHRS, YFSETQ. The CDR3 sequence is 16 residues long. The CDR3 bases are TGCGCCAGCAGCTTGGGGGGGACAGGGGGCAATCAGCCCCAGCATTTT. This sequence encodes CASSLGGTGGNQPQHF.

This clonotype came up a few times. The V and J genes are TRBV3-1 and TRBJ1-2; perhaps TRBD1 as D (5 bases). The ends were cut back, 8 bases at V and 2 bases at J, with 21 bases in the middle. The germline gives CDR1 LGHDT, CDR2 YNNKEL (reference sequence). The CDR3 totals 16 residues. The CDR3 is CASFPPSGLTNYGYTF. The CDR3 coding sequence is TGTGCCAGCTTTCCCCCCTCGGGACTTACGAACTATGGCTACACCTTC.

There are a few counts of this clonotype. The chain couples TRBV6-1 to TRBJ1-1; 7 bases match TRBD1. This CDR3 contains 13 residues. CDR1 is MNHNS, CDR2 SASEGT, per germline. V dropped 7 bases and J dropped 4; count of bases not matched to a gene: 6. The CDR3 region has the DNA TGTGCCAGCACCCAGGGGGTGGGCACTGAAGCTTTCTTT. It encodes CASTQGVGTEAFF.

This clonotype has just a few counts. CDR3 sequence reads: CASSTGLAGVTGELFF. In nucleotides, the CDR3 is TGTGCCAGCAGCACAGGACTAGCGGGGGTCACCGGGGAGCTGTTTTTT. V is TRBV7-9 and J is TRBJ2-2, with 13 bases identical to TRBD2. V trimming: 5 bases; J trimming: 4 bases; junction bases outside the gene matches: 4. The CDR3 has 16 residues. Germline V gene sequence: CDR1 SEHNR, CDR2 FQNEAQ (reference sequence).

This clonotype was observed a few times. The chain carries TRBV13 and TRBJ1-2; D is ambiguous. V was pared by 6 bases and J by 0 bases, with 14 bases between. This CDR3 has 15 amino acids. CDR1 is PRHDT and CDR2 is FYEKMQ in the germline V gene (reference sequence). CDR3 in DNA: TGTGCCAGCAGACCCCTCAGTGCCACTAACTATGGCTACACCTTC. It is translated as CASRPLSATNYGYTF.

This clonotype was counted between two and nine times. Here the CDR3 reads CSALEPRGRNGYTF. Here the CDR3 DNA reads TGCAGTGCCTTGGAGCCCAGGGGGCGCAATGGCTACACCTTC. This chain uses TRBV20-1 with TRBJ1-2; the match to TRBD1 covers 8 bases. V shed 6 bases, J shed 6 bases, and the junction held 12 bases outside the gene matches. This CDR3 spans 14 amino acids. CDR1 and CDR2 (germline): DFQATT, SNEGSKA (reference sequence).

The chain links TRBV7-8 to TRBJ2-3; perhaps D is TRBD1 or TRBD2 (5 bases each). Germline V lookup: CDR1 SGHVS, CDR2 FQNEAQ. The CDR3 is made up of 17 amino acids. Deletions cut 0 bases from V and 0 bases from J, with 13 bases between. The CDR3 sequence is CASSLANWDGSTDTQYF. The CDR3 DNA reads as TGTGCCAGCAGCTTAGCGAATTGGGACGGAAGCACAGATACGCAGTATTTT.

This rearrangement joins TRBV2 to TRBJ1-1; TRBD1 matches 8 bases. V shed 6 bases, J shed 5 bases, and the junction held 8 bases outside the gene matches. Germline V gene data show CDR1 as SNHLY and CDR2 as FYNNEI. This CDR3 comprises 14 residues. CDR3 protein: CASRPTGALTEAFF. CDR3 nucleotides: TGTGCCAGCAGACCGACAGGGGCCCTAACTGAAGCTTTCTTT.

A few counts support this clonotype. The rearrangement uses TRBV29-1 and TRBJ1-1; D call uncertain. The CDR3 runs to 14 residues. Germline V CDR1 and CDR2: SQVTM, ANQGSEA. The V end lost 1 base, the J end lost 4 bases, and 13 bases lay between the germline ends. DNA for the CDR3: TGCAGCGTTGAAGGGGGATCGGGGAGCACTGAAGCTTTCTTT. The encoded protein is CSVEGGSGSTEAFF.

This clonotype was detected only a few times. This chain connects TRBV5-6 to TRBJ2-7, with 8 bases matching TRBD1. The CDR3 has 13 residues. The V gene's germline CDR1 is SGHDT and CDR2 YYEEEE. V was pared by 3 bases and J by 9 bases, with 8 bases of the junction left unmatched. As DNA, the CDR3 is TGTGCCAGCAGCTCCCTAACAGGGGGTGGGCAGTACTTC. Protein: CASSSLTGGGQYF.

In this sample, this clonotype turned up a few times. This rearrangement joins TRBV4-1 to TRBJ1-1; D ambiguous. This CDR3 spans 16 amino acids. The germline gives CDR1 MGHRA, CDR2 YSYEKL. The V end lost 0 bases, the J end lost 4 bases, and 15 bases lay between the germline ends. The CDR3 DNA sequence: TGCGCCAGCAGCCAAGATGTTCCGGGAAGCGGCACTGAAGCTTTCTTT. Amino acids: CASSQDVPGSGTEAFF.

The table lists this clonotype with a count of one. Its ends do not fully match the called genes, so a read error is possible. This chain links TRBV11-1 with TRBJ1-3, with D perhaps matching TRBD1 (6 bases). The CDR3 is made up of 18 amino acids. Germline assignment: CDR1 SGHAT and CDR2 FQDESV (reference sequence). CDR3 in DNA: TGTGCCAGCAGCCCACTCCAACGAGTACAGGGAATTGGAGACACCATATATTTT. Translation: CASSPLQRVQGIGDTIYF.

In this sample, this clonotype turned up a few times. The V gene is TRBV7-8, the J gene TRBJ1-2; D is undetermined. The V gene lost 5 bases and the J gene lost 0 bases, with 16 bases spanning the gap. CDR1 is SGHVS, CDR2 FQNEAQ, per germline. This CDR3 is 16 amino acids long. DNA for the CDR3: TGTGCCAGCAGCACCTCGGACGCTAGAGCTAACTATGGCTACACCTTC. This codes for CASSTSDARANYGYTF.